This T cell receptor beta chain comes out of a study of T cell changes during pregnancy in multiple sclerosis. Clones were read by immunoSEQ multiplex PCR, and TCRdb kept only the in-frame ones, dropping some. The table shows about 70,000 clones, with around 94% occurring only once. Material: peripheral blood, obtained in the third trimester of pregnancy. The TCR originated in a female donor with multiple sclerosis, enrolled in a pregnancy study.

DNA of the CDR3: TGTGCCAGCAGCTCGGGACAGCGCTCGAACACTGAAGCTTTCTTT. Its translation is CASSSGQRSNTEAFF. V and J are TRBV7-8 and TRBJ1-1; 7 bases match TRBD1. The CDR3 totals 15 residues. Germline trimming cut 4 bases from V and 1 base from J; bases unmatched to any gene: 6. CDR1 and CDR2 (germline): SGHVS, FQNEAQ. Combining the CDR3 with reference TRBV7-8 and TRBJ1-1 gives the whole variable domain GAGVSQSPRYKVAKRGQDVALRCDPISGHVSLFWYQQALGQGPEFLTYFQNEAQLDKSGLPSDRFFAERPEGSVSTLKIQRTQQEDSAVYLCASSSGQRSNTEAFFGQGTRLTVV.